This record looks at one T cell receptor beta chain sequence and its context. Its antigen remains undetermined. The record has no base qualities; no much larger clone is one base away. Collaborating institutions collected whole blood in K2EDTA tubes following their own protocols. For TCRbeta analysis, collaborators shipped samples in one of three forms: frozen whole blood, isolated PBMCs, or DNA extracted from either of those sample types. These data belong to a study of blood T cell repertoires in COVID-19 (TCRdb year 2020). Notes on the research overall: Samples covering the acute and convalescent phases of COVID-19 were provided by collaborators in the United States, Italy and Spain. Deeply sampled blood TCRbeta repertoires from subjects exposed to, actively infected with, or recovered from COVID-19 were included in the dataset. The samples were drawn from two sources: the first 160 participants of the ongoing ImmuneRACE study, and 1,200 or so subjects contributed by 6 global collaborators. Where available, HLA class I and class II types were taken from metadata supplied by the sample provider and were not determined by assay-based typing. The repertoires were released in a freely available public database intended as a resource for research on the immune response to SARS-CoV-2. A de-identified subject ID, COVID-19 status, age in years and sex were almost always included in the sample metadata. The prospective study material was composed of cDNA or gDNA derived from T cells, B-cell-depleted T cells, or PBMCs.

What the study reported, not specific to this receptor: The quantity of clinical and demographic metadata differed by source and by participant and was supplied without curation.

Via the germline V gene, CDR1 is MDHEN and CDR2 SYDVKM. The CDR3 sequence holds 12 residues, the cysteine and phenylalanine included. Just CDR3 DNA is preserved here, 36 bases in frame from base 1. The germline ends are 7 bases apart after V is trimmed by 5 bases and J by 4 bases. TCRbeta CDR3 regions were amplified from genomic DNA by means of the immunoSEQ Assay, a bias-controlled multiplex PCR. As for the original processing: Within the assay, amplification of reference gene primers was used to estimate how many nucleated cells each sample contained. To quantify the absolute abundance of each unique TCRbeta CDR3 rearrangement, sequence reads were collapsed and filtered. Productive Simpson clonality was computed per sample as the square root of Simpson's diversity index over productive rearrangements. TCRdb took this table from immuneACCESS and kept in-frame rearrangements with V and J called. Such tables lack part of the clones; where checked against another copy, unresolved V genes explain under half of the gap, and the rest is unexplained. V, J and clone size are taken as reported in that table, and D and trimming were inferred from the DNA itself. Present in this sample are around 100,000 clones, roughly 80% of which were seen just once. The ten most abundant clones make up around 1.5% of the sample.

This TCR derives from a man aged 45-65 years with acute or convalescent COVID-19. Specimen: peripheral blood. The chain is made from TRBV28 and TRBJ2-3; TRBD1 is perhaps the D gene, given 6 matching bases. The CDR3 protein is CASSTGSDTQYF. The DNA reads TGTGCCAGCAGTACAGGGTCAGATACGCAGTATTTT.